This T cell receptor beta chain was profiled in a study of CD8+CD57+ T cells in acquired aplastic anemia. Study overall: Sorting CD4+ and CD8+ cells gave DNA averaging about 3.3 ug.

Genomic DNA, serving as template, underwent TCR beta VDJ and CDR3 profiling. Each CDR3 protein gets one entry after TCRdb re-called the reads with MiXCR. The profile covers some 150,000 distinct CDR3 sequences, with 65% to 75% appearing a single time and 35% to 50% taken by the ten largest. There are 15 residues in the CDR3. Trimming left V 5 bases short and J 0 bases short, with 11 bases between. Per germline, CDR1 MNHNY and CDR2 SVGAGI (reference sequence). For sequencing, patients were chosen who had shown expansion of CD8+CD57+ cells by flow cytometry. This chain uses TRBV6-6 with TRBJ2-1; D is perhaps TRBD2 (5 bases). The sequenced sample consisted of sorted CD4+, CD8+, or CD8+CD57+ T cells (not recorded which) from PBMCs. The receptor was isolated from a human donor with aplastic anemia. The CDR3 DNA reads as TGTGCCAGCAGTGGAGGCAGAGGCTCCTACAATGAGCAGTTCTTC. Translating gives CASSGGRGSYNEQFF.